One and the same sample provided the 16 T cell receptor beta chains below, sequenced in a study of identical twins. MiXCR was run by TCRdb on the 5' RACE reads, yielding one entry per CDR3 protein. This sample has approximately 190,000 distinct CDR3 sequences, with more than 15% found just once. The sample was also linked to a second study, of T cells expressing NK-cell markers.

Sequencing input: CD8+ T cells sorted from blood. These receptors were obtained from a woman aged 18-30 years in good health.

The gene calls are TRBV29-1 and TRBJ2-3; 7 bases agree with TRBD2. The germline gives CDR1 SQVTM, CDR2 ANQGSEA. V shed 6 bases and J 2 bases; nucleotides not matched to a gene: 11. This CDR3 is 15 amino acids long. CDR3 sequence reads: CSVGSERDFTDTQYF. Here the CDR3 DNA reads TGCAGCGTGGGAAGCGAGCGGGACTTCACAGATACGCAGTATTTT.

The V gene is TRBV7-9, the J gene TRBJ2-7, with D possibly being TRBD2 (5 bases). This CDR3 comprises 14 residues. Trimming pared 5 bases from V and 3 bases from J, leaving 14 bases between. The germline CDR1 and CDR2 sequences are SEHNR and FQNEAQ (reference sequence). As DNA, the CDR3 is TGTGCCAGCAGCATGGACTTTGACCACTACGAGCAGTACTTC. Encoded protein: CASSMDFDHYEQYF.

Here the CDR3 reads CAWSEGSNQPQHF. DNA of the CDR3: TGTGCCTGGAGTGAAGGTAGCAATCAGCCCCAGCATTTT. The chain carries TRBV30 and TRBJ1-5; D unresolved. Trimming removed 1 base at V and 0 bases at J, with 4 bases between. Looked up from germline, CDR1 is GTSNPN and CDR2 is SVGIG (reference sequence). CDR3 length: 13 residues.

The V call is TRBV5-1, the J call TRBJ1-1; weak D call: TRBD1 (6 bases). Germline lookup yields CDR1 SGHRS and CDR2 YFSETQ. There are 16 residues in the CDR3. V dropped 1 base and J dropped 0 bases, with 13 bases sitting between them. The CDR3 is CASSLRTVTMNTEAFF. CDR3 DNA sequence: TGCGCCAGCAGCTTGAGGACAGTTACCATGAACACTGAAGCTTTCTTT.

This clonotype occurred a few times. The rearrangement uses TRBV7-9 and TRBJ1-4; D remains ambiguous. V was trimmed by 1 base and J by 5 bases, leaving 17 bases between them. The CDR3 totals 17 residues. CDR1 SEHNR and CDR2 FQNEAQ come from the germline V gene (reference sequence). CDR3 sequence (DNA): TGTGCCAGCAGCTTAGAGGTTGTGCAGCTTGGGAATGAAAAACTGTTTTTT. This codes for CASSLEVVQLGNEKLFF.

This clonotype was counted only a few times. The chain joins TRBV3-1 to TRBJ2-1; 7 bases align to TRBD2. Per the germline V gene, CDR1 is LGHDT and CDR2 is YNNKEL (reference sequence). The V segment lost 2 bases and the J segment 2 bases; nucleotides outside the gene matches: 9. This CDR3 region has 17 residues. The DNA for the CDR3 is TGTGCCAGCAGCCAACCATTACTAGCGCCGACCTACAATGAGCAGTTCTTC. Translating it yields CASSQPLLAPTYNEQFF.

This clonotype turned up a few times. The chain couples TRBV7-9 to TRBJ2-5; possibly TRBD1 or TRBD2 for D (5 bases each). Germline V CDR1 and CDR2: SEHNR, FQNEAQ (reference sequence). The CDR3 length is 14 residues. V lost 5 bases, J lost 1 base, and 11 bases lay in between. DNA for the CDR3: TGTGCCAGCAGCCCCCGGGACGGCCAAGAGACCCAGTACTTC. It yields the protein CASSPRDGQETQYF.

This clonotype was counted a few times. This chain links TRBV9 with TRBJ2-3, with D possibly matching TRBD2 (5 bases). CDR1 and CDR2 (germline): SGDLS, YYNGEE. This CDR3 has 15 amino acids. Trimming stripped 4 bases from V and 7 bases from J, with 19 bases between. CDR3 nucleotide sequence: TGTGCCAGCAGCCCGAGCGGAGCTCAGATTCATACGCAGTATTTT. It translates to CASSPSGAQIHTQYF.

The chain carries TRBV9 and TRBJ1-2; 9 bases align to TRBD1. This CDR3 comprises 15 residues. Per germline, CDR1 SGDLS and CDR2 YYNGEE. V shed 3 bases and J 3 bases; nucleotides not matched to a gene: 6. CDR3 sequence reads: CASSGTGGPYYGYTF. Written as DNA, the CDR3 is TGTGCCAGCAGCGGAACAGGGGGCCCCTACTATGGCTACACCTTC.

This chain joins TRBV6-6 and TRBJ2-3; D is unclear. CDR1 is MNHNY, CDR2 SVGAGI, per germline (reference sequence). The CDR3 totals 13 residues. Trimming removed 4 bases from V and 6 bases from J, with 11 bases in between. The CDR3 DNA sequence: TGTGCCAGCAGTTTAGCCCATTGGGATACGCAGTATTTT. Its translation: CASSLAHWDTQYF.

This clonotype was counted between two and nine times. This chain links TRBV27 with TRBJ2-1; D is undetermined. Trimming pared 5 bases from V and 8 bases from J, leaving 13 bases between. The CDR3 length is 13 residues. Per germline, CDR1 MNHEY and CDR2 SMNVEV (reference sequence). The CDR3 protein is CASSTYLGDEQFF. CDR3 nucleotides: TGTGCCAGCAGTACGTACCTAGGCGATGAGCAGTTCTTC.

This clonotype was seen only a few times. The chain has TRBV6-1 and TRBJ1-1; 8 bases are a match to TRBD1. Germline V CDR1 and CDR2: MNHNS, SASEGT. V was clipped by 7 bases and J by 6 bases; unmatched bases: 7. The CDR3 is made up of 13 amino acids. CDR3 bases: TGTGCCAGCACCTTCGACAGGGGCGCTGAAGCTTTCTTT. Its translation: CASTFDRGAEAFF.

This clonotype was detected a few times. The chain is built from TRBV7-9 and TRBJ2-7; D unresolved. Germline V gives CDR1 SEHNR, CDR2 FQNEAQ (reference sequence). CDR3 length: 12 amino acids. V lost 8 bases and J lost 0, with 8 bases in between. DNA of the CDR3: TGTGCCAGCGCCCTCGGCTCCTACGAGCAGTACTTC. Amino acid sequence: CASALGSYEQYF.

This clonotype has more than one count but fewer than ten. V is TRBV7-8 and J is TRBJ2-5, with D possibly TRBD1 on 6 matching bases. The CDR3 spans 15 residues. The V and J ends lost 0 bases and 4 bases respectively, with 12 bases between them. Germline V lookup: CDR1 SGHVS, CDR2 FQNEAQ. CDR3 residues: CASSLATWGRETQYF. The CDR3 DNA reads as TGTGCCAGCAGCTTAGCGACCTGGGGGCGAGAGACCCAGTACTTC.

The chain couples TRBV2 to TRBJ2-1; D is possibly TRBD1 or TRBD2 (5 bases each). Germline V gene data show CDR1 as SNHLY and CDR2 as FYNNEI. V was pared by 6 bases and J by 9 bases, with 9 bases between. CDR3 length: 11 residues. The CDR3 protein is CASSPGTEQFF. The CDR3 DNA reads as TGTGCCAGCAGCCCCGGGACTGAGCAGTTCTTC.

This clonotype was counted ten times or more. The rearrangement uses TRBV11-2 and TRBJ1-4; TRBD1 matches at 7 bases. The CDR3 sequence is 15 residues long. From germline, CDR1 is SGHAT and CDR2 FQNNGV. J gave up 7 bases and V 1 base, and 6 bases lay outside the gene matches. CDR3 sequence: CASSLGQGTGEKLFF. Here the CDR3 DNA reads TGTGCCAGCAGCTTAGGACAGGGTACTGGTGAAAAACTGTTTTTT. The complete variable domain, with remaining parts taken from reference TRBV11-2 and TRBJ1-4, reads EAGVAQSPRYKIIEKRQSVAFWCNPISGHATLYWYQQILGQGPKLLIQFQNNGVVDDSQLPKDRFSAERLKGVDSTLKIQPAKLEDSAVYLCASSLGQGTGEKLFFGSGTQLSVL.